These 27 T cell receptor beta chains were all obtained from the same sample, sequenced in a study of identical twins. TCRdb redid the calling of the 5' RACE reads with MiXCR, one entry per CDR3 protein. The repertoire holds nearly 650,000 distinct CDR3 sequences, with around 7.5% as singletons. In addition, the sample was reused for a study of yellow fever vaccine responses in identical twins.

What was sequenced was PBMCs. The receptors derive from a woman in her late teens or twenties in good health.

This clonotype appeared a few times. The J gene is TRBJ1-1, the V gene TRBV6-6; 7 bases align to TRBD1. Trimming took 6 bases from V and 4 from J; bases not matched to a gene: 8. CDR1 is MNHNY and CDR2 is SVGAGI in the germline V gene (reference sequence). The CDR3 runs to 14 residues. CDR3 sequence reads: CASSRQGSGTEAFF. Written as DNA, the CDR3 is TGTGCCAGCAGCCGACAGGGCTCGGGCACTGAAGCTTTCTTT.

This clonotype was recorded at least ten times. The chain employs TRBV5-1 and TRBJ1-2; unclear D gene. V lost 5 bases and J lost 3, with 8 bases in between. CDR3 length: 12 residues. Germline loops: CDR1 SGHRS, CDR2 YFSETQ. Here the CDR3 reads CASSYADYGYTF. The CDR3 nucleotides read TGCGCCAGCAGTTACGCCGACTATGGCTACACCTTC.

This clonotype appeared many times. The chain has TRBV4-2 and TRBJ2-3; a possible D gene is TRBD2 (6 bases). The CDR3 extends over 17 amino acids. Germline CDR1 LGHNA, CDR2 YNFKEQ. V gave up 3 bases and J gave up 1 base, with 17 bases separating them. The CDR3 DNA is TGTGCCAGCAGCCAGGTGAGGGTAGCGGAACGCACAGATACGCAGTATTTT. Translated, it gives CASSQVRVAERTDTQYF.

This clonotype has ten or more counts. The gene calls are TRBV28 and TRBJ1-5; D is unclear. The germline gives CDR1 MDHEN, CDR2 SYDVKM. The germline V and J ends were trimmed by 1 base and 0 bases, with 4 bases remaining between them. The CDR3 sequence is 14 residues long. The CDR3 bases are TGTGCCAGCAGTTTATCAATTAGCAATCAGCCCCAGCATTTT. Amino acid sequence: CASSLSISNQPQHF.

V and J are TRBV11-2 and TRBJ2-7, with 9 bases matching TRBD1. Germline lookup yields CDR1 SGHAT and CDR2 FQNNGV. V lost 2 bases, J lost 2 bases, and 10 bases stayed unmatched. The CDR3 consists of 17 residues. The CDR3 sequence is CASSLYATGQGPYEQYV. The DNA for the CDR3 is TGTGCCAGCAGCTTATACGCCACGGGACAGGGACCCTACGAGCAGTACGTC.

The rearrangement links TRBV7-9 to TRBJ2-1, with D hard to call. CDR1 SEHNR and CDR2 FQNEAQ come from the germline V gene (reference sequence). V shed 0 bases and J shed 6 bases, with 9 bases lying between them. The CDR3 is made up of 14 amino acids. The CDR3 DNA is TGTGCCAGCAGCTTAGCCTCCAGTTTCAATGAGCAGTTCTTC. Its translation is CASSLASSFNEQFF.

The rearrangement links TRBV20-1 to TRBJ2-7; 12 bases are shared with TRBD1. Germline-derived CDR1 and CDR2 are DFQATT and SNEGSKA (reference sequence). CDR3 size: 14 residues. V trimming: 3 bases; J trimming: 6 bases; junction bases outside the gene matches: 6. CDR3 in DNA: TGCAGTGCTAGGGCCGGGACAGGGGGCTCCGAGCAGTACTTC. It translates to CSARAGTGGSEQYF.

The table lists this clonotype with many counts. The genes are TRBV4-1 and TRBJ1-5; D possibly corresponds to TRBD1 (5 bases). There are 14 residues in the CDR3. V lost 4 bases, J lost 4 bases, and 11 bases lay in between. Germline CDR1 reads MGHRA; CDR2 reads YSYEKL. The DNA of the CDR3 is TGCGCCAGCAGCCCGGAGGGGTCTAATCAGCCCCAGCATTTT. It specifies CASSPEGSNQPQHF.

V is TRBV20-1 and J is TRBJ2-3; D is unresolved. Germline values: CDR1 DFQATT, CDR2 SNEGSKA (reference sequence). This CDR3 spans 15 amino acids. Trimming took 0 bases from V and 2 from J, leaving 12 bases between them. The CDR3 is CSARDLGYVTDTQYF. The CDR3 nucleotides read TGCAGTGCTAGAGATCTAGGTTACGTCACAGATACGCAGTATTTT.

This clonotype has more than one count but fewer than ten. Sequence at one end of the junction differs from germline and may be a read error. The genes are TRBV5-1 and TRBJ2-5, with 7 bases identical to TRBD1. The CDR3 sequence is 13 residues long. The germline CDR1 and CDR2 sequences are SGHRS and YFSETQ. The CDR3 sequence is CATSLQGWETQYF. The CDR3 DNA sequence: TGCGCCACCAGCCTACAGGGGTGGGAGACCCAGTACTTC.

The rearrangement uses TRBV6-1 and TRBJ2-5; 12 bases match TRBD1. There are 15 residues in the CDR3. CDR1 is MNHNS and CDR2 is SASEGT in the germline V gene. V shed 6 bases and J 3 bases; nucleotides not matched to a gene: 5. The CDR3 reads CASSGTGGLEETQYF. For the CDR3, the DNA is TGTGCCAGCAGCGGGACAGGGGGCTTGGAAGAGACCCAGTACTTC.

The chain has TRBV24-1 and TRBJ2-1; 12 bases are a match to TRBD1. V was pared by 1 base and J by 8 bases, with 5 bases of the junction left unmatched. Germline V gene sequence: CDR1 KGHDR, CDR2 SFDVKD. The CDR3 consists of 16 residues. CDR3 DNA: TGTGCCACCAGTGATTTTTCCGGGACAGGGGGCGATGAGCAGTTCTTC. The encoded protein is CATSDFSGTGGDEQFF.

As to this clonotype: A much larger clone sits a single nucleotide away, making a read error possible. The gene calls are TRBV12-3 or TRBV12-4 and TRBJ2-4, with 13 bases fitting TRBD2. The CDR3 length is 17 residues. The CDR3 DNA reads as TGTGCCAGCAGACCCGGACTAGCGGGAGTGGGCAAAAACAATCAGTACTTC. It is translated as CASRPGLAGVGKNNQYF.

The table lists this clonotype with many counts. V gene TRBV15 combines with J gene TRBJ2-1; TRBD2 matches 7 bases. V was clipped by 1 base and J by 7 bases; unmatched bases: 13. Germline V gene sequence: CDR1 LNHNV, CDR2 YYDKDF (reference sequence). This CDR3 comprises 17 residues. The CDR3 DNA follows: TGTGCCACCAGCAGAGGTTTTCAGTCTTGGACTAGAAATGAGCAGTTCTTC. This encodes CATSRGFQSWTRNEQFF.

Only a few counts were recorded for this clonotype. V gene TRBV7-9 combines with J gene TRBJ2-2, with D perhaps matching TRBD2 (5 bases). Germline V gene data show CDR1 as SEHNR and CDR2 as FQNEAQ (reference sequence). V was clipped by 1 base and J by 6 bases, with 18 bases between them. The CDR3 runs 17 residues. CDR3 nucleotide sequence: TGTGCCAGCAGCTTAGTATCAGTCTGGACGGGGTCCGGGGAGCTGTTTTTT. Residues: CASSLVSVWTGSGELFF.

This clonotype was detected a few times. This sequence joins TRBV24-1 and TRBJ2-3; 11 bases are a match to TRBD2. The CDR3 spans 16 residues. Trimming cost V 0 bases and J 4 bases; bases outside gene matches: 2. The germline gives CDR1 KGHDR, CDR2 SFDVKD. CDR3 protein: CATSDLTSGSPDTQYF. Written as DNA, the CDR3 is TGTGCCACCAGTGATTTGACTAGCGGGAGCCCAGATACGCAGTATTTT.

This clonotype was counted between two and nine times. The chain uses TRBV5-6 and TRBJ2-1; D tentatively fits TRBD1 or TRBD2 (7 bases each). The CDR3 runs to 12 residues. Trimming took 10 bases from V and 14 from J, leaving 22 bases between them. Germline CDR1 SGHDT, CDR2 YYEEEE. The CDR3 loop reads CASRGGQGIEFF. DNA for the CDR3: TGTGCCTCCAGGGGGGGGCAGGGCATTGAGTTCTTC.

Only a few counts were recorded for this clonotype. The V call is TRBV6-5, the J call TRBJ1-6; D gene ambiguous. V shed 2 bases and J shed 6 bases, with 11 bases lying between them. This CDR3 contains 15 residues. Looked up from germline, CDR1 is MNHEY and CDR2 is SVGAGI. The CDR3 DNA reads TGTGCCAGCAGTTACAGGGCCGGAGGTAATTCACCCCTCCACTTT. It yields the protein CASSYRAGGNSPLHF.

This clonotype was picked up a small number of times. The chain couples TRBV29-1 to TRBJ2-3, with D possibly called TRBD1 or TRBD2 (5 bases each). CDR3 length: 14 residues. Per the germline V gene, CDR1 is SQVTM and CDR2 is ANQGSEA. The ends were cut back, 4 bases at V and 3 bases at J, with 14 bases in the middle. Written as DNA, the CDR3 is TGCAGCGTTGTCGGGGCCCCCGGGACAGATACGCAGTATTTT. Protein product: CSVVGAPGTDTQYF.

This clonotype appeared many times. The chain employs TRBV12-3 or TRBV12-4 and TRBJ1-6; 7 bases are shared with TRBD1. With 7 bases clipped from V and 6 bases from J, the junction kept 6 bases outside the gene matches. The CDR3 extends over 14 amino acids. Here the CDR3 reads CASILTGPNSPLHF. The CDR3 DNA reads TGTGCCAGCATCCTGACAGGGCCTAATTCACCCCTCCACTTT.

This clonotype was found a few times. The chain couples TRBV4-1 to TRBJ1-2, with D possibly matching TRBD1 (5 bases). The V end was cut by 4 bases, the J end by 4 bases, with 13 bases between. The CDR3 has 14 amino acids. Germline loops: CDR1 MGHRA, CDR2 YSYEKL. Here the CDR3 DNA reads TGCGCCAGCAGCCCCAGGGATCTCGGCTATGGCTACACCTTC. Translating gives CASSPRDLGYGYTF.

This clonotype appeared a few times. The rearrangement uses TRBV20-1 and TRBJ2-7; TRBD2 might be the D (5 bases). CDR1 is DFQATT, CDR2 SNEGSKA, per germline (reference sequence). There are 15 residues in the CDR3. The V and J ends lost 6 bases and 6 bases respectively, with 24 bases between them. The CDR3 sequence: CSATPWTALGVEQYF. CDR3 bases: TGCAGTGCAACCCCCTGGACGGCGCTGGGAGTCGAGCAGTACTTC.

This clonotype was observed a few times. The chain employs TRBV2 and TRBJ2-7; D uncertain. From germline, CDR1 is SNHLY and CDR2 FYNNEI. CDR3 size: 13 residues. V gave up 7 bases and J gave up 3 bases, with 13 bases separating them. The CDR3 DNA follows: TGTGCCAGCAAACTGACTTTCATCTACGAGCAGTACGTC. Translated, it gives CASKLTFIYEQYV.

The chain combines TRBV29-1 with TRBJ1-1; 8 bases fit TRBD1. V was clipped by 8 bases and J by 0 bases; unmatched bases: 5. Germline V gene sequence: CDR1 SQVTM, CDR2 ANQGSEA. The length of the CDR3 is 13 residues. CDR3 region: CSTNRGMNTEAFF. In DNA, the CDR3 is TGCAGCACGAACAGGGGGATGAACACTGAAGCTTTCTTT.

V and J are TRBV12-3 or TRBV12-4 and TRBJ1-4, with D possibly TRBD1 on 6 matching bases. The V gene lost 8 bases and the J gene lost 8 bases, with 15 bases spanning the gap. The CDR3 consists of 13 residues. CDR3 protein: CASGSGTSEKLFF. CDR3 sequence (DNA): TGTGCCAGCGGGTCCGGGACATCGGAAAAACTGTTTTTT.

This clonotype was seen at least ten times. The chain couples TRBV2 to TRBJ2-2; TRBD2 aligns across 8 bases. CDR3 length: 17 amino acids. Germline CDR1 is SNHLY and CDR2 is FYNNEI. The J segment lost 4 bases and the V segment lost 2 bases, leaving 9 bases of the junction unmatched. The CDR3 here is CASSETGLAYFTGELFF. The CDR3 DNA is TGTGCCAGCAGTGAAACAGGACTAGCTTATTTCACCGGGGAGCTGTTTTTT.

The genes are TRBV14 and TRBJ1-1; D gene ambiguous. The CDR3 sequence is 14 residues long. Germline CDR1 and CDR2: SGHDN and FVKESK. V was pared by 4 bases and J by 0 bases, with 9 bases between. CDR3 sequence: CASSPIGLNTEAFF. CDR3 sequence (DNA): TGTGCCAGCAGCCCTATTGGATTGAACACTGAAGCTTTCTTT.